One TCR beta chain is described in this entry. The data belong to a study of blood T cell repertoires in COVID-19. Overall study context: Sources were T cells, B-cell-depleted T cells, or PBMCs; the material itself was cDNA or gDNA.

This CDR3 spans 17 amino acids. The ends lost 0 bases at V and 3 bases at J; junction bases unmatched: 7. Germline loops: CDR1 LGHNA, CDR2 YSLEER. Only in-frame clones appear in the TCRdb table, and some are missing; sequencing was by immunoSEQ multiplex PCR. The sample has 99,000 or so clones; roughly 79% are singletons. This sequence joins TRBV4-3 and TRBJ2-1, with 8 nucleotides matching TRBD1. The sample was peripheral blood. The TCR sequence derives from a woman between 65 and 79 years old with acute or convalescent COVID-19. CDR3 amino acids: CASSQEFRDRFYNEQFF. The CDR3 region has the DNA TGCGCCAGCAGCCAAGAATTTAGGGACAGGTTCTACAATGAGCAGTTCTTC.